The present TCR beta chain was sequenced within a study of beta chain features in type 1 diabetes. Regarding the study as a whole: TCRB CDR3 length was moderately but significantly reduced in all four CD4+ subsets of Type 1 diabetes patients.

Germline-derived CDR1 and CDR2 are MRHNA and SNTAGT. V was trimmed by 4 bases and J by 0 bases, leaving 22 bases between them. The CDR3 has 19 residues. The authors reverse transcribed all of the isolated RNA, so sequencing captured expressed TCRB transcripts. TCRdb keeps only in-frame clones here, not all; method: immunoSEQ multiplex PCR. The sample has roughly 150,000 clones; approximately 8.4% are singletons. Comment on this clone: What it binds is unknown.

The specimen was central memory CD4+ T cells from blood. The chain recombines TRBV6-4 with TRBJ2-1, with D hard to call. This receptor was obtained from a young man with type 1 diabetes. CDR3 DNA: TGTGCCAGCAGTGGCGCCCCCCCCAATCCTCCGAGCTCCTACAATGAGCAGTTCTTC. It encodes CASSGAPPNPPSSYNEQFF.